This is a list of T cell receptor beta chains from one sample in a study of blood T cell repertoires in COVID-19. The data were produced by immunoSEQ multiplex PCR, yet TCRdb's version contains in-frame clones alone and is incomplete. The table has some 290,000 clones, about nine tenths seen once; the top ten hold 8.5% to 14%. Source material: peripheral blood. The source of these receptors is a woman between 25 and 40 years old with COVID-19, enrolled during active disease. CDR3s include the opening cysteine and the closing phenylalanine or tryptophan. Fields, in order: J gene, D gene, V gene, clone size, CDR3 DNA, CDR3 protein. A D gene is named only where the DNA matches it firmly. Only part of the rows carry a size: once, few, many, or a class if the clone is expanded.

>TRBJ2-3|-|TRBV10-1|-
TGCGCCAGCAGTGAAACTAGCAAAGATACGCAGTATTTT
CASSETSKDTQYF
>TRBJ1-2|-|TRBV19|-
TGTGCCAGTAGCCCTGCGGGGTATGGCTACACCTTC
CASSPAGYGYTF
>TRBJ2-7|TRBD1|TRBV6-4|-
TGTGCCAGGGACAGGGTCTACGAGCAGTACTTC
CARDRVYEQYF
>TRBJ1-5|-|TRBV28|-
TGTGCCAGCAGTTTAGGGGGCTGGCCCCAGCATTTT
CASSLGGWPQHF
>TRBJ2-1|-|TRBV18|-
TGTGCCAGCTCGCGTGAGACATGGGAGGACCCGGACAATGAGCAGTTCTTC
CASSRETWEDPDNEQFF
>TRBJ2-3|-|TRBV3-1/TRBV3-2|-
TGTGCCAGCAGCCAAGAAGGAGTTCGCCCAAGGGGCGATACGCAGTATTTT
CASSQEGVRPRGDTQYF
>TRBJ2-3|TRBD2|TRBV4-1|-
TGCGCCAGCAGCCGACCGAGACTAGCGGGGGAAGATACGCAGTATTTT
CASSRPRLAGEDTQYF
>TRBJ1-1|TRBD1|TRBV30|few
TGTGCCTGGAATTCGTGGATGGGACAGGGGTTGAACACTGAAGCTTTCTTT
CAWNSWMGQGLNTEAFF
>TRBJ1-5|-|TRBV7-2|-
TGTGCCAGCCGTGTCCGGGGGGTTAGTAATCAGCCCCAGCATTTT
CASRVRGVSNQPQHF
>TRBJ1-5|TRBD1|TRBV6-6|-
TGTGCCAGCAGTCCATGGGGGCAGGGGGCAGTAAAGCCCCAGCATTTT
CASSPWGQGAVKPQHF
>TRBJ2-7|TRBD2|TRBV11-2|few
TGTGCCAGCAGCTTAGGTAGCGGGGGCTACGAGCAGTACTTC
CASSLGSGGYEQYF
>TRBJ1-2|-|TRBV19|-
TGTGCCAGTAGTACCTCACTGCATGGCTACACCTTC
CASSTSLHGYTF
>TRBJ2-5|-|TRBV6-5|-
TGTGCCAGCATGCTTGTACTAGCCAGTCAAGAGACCCAGTACTTC
CASMLVLASQETQYF
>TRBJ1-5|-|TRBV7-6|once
TGTGCCAGCAGCTTAGGAACGCGCGGCAGGGCGACCTATCCCCAGCATTTT
CASSLGTRGRATYPQHF
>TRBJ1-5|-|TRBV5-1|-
TGCGCCAGCAGCTTGGAGGGAGGGATTCAGCCCCAGCATTTT
CASSLEGGIQPQHF
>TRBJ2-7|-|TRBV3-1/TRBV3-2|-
TGTGCCAGCAGCCTTGAAAGAGGACAGAGGCTCTACGAGCAGTACTTC
CASSLERGQRLYEQYF
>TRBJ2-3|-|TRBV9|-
TGTGCCAGCAGCGTAGCGCTAGTCACAGATACGCAGTATTTT
CASSVALVTDTQYF
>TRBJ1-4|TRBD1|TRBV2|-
TGTGCCAGCAGTAAACGGACAGGGGAAGGAGAAAAACTGTTTTTT
CASSKRTGEGEKLFF
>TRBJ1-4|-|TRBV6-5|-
TGTGCCAGCGCCTTGGGGCAGACTAATGAAAAACTGTTTTTT
CASALGQTNEKLFF
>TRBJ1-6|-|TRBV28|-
TGTGCCAGCAGTTCTGGAAGCACGGGATTAGGGAGGACACCCCTCCACTTT
CASSSGSTGLGRTPLHF
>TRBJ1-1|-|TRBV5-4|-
TGTGCCAGCAGCTTGGACTGGAGCACTGAAGCTTTCTTT
CASSLDWSTEAFF
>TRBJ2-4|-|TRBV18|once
TGTGCCAGCTCACCAGTGGGGGCACTAGCCAAAAACATTCAGTACTTC
CASSPVGALAKNIQYF
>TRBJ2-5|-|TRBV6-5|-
TGTGCCAGCAGTTTAGGAACGGGGGTACAAGAGACCCAGTACTTC
CASSLGTGVQETQYF
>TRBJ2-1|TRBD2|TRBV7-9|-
TGTGCCAGCAGCTCCGGGACTAGCGGGGGGAATGAGCAGTTCTTC
CASSSGTSGGNEQFF
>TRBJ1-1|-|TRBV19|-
TGTGCCAGTATCGGGGGGACGGTGAACACTGAAGCTTTCTTT
CASIGGTVNTEAFF
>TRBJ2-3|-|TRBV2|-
TGTGCCAGCAGTCCTACTACGGGTTTAGAGTATTTT
CASSPTTGLEYF
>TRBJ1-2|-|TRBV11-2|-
TGTGCCAGCAGCTTACTCGCAGGATCAGGTGGCTACACCTTC
CASSLLAGSGGYTF
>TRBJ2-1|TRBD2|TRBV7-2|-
TGTGCCAGCAGTACTAGCGGGGCGCCCTCCTACAATGAGCAGTTCTTC
CASSTSGAPSYNEQFF
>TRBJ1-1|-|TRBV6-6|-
TGTGCCAGCAGTTCCTACCTGAACACTGAAGCTTTCTTT
CASSSYLNTEAFF
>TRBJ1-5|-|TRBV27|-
TGTGCCAGCAGTTTGGCAGGGAATCAGCCCCAGCATTTT
CASSLAGNQPQHF
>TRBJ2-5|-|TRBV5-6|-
TGTGCCAGCAGGTCAGGGGAGTCCGAGACCCAGTACTTC
CASRSGESETQYF
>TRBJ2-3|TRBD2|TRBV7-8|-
TGTGCCAGCAGCTTACGGGAGCGGATTGGCGGGGGGACCACAGATACGCAGTATTTT
CASSLRERIGGGTTDTQYF